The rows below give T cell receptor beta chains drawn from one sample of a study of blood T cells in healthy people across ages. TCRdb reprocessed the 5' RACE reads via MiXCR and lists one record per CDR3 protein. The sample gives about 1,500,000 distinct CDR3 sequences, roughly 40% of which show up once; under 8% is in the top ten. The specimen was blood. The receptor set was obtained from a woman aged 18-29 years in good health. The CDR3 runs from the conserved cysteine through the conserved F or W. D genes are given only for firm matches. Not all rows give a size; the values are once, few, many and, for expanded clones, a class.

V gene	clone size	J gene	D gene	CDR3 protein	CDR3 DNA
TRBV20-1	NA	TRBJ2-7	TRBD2	CSARDLGLAGHEQYF	TGCAGTGCTAGAGATCTGGGACTAGCGGGACATGAGCAGTACTTC
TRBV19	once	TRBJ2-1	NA	CASSIVVGRPYNEQFF	TGTGCCAGTAGTATAGTCGTAGGGCGTCCCTACAATGAGCAGTTCTTC
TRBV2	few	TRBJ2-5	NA	CASRGANAFQETQYF	TGTGCCAGCAGGGGGGCCAACGCCTTTCAAGAGACCCAGTACTTC
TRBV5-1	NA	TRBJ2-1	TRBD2	CASSLAEGVAGSSYNEQFF	TGCGCCAGCAGCTTGGCCGAGGGAGTAGCGGGAAGCTCCTACAATGAGCAGTTCTTC
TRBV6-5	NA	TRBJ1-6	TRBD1	CASSYSLRGLQGTNSPLHF	TGTGCCAGCAGTTACTCCCTGCGGGGGTTACAGGGGACTAATTCACCCCTCCACTTT
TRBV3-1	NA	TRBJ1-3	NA	CASSAGQLSGNTIYF	TGTGCCAGCAGCGCGGGACAACTCTCTGGAAACACCATATATTTT
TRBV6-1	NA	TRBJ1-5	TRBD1	CASSETGGTQPQHF	TGTGCCAGCAGTGAAACAGGGGGTACTCAGCCCCAGCATTTT
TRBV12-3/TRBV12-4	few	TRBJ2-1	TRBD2	CASSLAGGYHEQFF	TGTGCCAGCAGTCTAGCGGGGGGGTATCATGAGCAGTTCTTC
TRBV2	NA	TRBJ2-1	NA	CASTGEYRLPISYNEQFF	TGTGCCAGCACTGGAGAGTACCGACTACCAATCTCCTACAATGAGCAGTTCTTC
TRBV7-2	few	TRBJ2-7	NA	CASTLGFGSVGEQYF	TGTGCCAGCACCCTCGGGTTTGGGAGTGTGGGCGAGCAGTACTTC
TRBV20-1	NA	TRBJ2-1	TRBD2	CSARALDRTLGGSYNEQFF	TGCAGTGCTAGAGCTTTAGACAGAACCCTGGGGGGGTCCTACAATGAGCAGTTCTTC
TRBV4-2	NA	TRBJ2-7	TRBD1	CASSPNTGDSSYEQYF	TGTGCCAGCAGCCCCAATACTGGGGACAGTTCCTACGAGCAGTACTTC
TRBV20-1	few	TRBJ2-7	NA	CSARDGERRSSYEQYF	TGCAGTGCTAGAGACGGCGAAAGACGGAGCTCCTACGAGCAGTACTTC
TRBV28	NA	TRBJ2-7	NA	CASNSGGTPDEQYF	TGTGCCAGCAATTCCGGCGGGACACCCGACGAGCAGTACTTC
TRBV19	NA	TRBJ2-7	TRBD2	CASRPESGNYEQYF	TGTGCCAGTCGTCCGGAAAGCGGGAACTACGAGCAGTACTTC
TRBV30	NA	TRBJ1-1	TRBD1	CAWSSGQENTEAFF	TGTGCCTGGAGTTCAGGACAGGAGAACACTGAAGCTTTCTTT
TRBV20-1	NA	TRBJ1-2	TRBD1	CSASGGTVLTNYGYTF	TGCAGTGCTAGTGGGGGGACAGTCCTGACTAACTATGGCTACACCTTC
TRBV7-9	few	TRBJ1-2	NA	CASSLGGGMGGYTF	TGTGCCAGCAGTCTCGGCGGGGGGATGGGTGGCTACACCTTC
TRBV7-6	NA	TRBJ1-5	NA	CASSPIEYGAGNQPQHF	TGTGCCAGCAGCCCGATAGAGTACGGGGCGGGCAATCAGCCCCAGCATTTT
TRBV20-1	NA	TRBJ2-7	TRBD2	CSASAGTGGRLYEQYF	TGCAGTGCTTCAGCCGGGACTGGCGGGAGACTCTACGAGCAGTACTTC
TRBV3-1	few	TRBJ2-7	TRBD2	CASSPRGAGGPNGLQYF	TGTGCCAGCAGCCCCCGTGGAGCGGGAGGGCCTAACGGCCTTCAGTACTTC
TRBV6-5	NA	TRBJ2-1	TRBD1	CASSYSTGATSSNEQFF	TGTGCCAGCAGTTACTCAACAGGGGCCACCTCTAGCAATGAGCAGTTCTTC
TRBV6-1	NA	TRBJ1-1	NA	CASSDAISGAQAFF	TGTGCCAGCAGTGATGCTATCTCGGGAGCTCAAGCTTTCTTT
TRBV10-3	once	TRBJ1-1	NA	CAISVSLADTEAFF	TGTGCCATCAGTGTTTCGCTGGCAGACACTGAAGCTTTCTTT
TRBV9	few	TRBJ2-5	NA	CASSVSPQAQETQYF	TGTGCCAGCAGCGTTTCCCCCCAAGCCCAAGAGACCCAGTACTTC
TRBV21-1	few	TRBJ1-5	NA	CASSKNPGNQPQHF	TGTGCCAGCAGCAAAAATCCGGGCAATCAGCCCCAGCATTTT
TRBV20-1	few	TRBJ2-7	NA	CRPYGTVTYEQYF	TGCAGGCCATACGGGACGGTCACCTACGAGCAGTACTTC
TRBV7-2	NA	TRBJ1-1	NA	CASSPAGVLEAFF	TGTGCCAGCAGCCCGGCAGGGGTTTTAGAAGCTTTCTTT
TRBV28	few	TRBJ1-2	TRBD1	CASSSFGTEDYGYTF	TGTGCCAGCAGTAGTTTCGGGACAGAAGACTATGGCTACACCTTC
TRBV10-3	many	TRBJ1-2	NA	CAISEKGPNYGYTF	TGTGCCATCAGTGAGAAGGGGCCGAACTATGGCTACACCTTC
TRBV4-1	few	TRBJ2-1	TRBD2	CASSPVLPSGNYNEQFF	TGCGCCAGCAGCCCTGTATTACCTAGCGGGAACTACAATGAGCAGTTCTTC
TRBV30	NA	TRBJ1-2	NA	CAWNPIGAYGGYTF	TGTGCCTGGAACCCAATCGGGGCCTACGGAGGCTACACCTTC
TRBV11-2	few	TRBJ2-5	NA	CASSSRGVTETQYF	TGTGCCAGCAGCTCCCGGGGAGTTACCGAGACCCAGTACTTC
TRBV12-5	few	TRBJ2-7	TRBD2	CASAMTSGPYEQYF	TGTGCTAGTGCCATGACTAGCGGCCCCTACGAGCAGTACTTC
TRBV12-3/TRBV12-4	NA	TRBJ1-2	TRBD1	CASSLQGAFYGYTF	TGTGCCAGCAGTTTACAGGGGGCCTTCTATGGCTACACCTTC
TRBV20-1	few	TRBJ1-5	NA	CSAKTRGGNQPQHF	TGCAGTGCTAAGACCCGAGGGGGCAATCAGCCCCAGCATTTT
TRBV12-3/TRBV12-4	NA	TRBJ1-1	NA	CASRFNTGRAFF	TGTGCCAGCAGGTTTAACACAGGTAGAGCTTTCTTT